The clone carrying this T cell receptor beta chain was observed many times. Unique molecular identifiers were affixed to single, distinct cDNA molecules. TCRdb itself ran the 5' RACE reads through MiXCR, one entry per CDR3 protein. The data contain around 30,000 distinct CDR3 sequences, 5.5% to 7.5% of them singletons. The record originates from a study of early T cells in non-severe SARS-CoV-2 infection. The TCR sequence derives from an adult who was a healthcare worker with PCR-confirmed SARS-CoV-2 infection or an uninfected control (not recorded which). The sequenced material came from whole blood.

This CDR3 reads CSAGQGAQNTGELFF. The CDR3 nucleotides are TGCAGCGCTGGACAGGGGGCTCAGAACACCGGGGAGCTGTTTTTT. The genes are TRBV29-1 and TRBJ2-2; 11 nucleotides align to TRBD1. This CDR3 is built from 15 residues. J gave up 1 base and V 7 bases, and 5 bases lay outside the gene matches. CDR1 and CDR2 (germline): SQVTM, ANQGSEA.